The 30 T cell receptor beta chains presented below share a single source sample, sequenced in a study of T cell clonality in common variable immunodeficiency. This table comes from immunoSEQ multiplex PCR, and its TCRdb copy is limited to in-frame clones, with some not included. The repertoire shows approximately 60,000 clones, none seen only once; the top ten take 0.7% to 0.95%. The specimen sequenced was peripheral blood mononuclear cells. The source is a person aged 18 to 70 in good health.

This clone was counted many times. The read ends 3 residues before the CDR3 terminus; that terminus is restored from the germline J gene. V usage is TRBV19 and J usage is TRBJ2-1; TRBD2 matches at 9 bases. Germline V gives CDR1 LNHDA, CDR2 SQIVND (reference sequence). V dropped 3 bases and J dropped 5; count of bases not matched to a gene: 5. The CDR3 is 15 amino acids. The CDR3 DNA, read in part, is TGTGCCAGTAGTATGGAAGCGGGGGGCAACAATGAG. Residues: CASSMEAGGNNE. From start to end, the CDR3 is CASSMEAGGNNEQFF.

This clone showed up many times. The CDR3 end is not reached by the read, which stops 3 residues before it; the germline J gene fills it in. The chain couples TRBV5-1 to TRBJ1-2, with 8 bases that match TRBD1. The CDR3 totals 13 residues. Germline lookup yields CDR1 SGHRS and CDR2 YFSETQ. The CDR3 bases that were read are TGCGCCAGCAGACCGGCAGGGGGCGCGGGC. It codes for CASRPAGGAG. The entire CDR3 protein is CASRPAGGAGYTF.

Partial CDR3 DNA: TGTGCCAGCAGCCCACAGGGGGAACGCGAG. This codes for CASSPQGERE. The whole CDR3 region reads CASSPQGEREQYF. This chain uses TRBV5-4 with TRBJ2-7, with TRBD1 matching 8 bases. The read gets to within 3 residues of the CDR3 end, and the germline J gene fills in the rest. The V gene's germline CDR1 is SGHNT and CDR2 YYREEE (reference sequence). The CDR3 is 13 residues long. Trimming removed 4 bases from V and 6 bases from J; junction bases left unmatched: 6.

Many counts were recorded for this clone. Partial CDR3 DNA: TGTGCCAGCAGTGAGACAGGGGGCGCCTATGGC. It encodes CASSETGGAYG. The entire CDR3 is CASSETGGAYGYTF. The chain has TRBV6-1 and TRBJ1-2, with 10 bases fitting TRBD1. The read halts 3 residues ahead of the CDR3 end, with the missing end drawn from the germline J gene. Germline V CDR1 and CDR2: MNHNS, SASEGT. The CDR3 loop spans 14 amino acids. V dropped 3 bases and J dropped 4; count of bases not matched to a gene: 2.

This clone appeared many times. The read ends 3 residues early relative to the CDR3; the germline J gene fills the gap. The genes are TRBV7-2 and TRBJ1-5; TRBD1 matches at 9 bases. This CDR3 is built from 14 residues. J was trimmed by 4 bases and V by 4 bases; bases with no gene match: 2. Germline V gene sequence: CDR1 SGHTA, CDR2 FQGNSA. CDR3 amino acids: CASSSGTGNQPQHF. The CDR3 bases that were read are TGTGCCAGCAGCTCAGGGACAGGGAATCAGCCC.

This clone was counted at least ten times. The CDR3 protein is CASSLTGTDSATNEKLFF. Incomplete CDR3 DNA: TGCGCCAGCAGCTTGACCGGGACAGATTCCGCAACTAATGAAAAA. V is TRBV5-1 and J is TRBJ1-4, with 7 positions matching TRBD1. The CDR3 end is not reached by the read, which stops 3 residues before it; the germline J gene fills it in. J lost 0 bases, V lost 1 base, and 9 bases had no gene match. This CDR3 spans 18 amino acids. Germline values: CDR1 SGHRS, CDR2 YFSETQ.

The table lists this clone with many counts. CDR3 DNA, as far as it was read: TGCGCCAGCAGCTTGGTGGCAGGGGAAGAGACC. Translated: CASSLVAGEET. The whole CDR3 sequence is CASSLVAGEETQYF. The chain has TRBV5-1 and TRBJ2-5, with D possibly being TRBD1 (6 bases). Sequencing ends 3 residues short of the CDR3 end; the germline J gene provides the rest. This CDR3 has 14 amino acids. CDR1 SGHRS and CDR2 YFSETQ come from the germline V gene. V lost 0 bases and J 3 bases, leaving 9 bases between the germline ends.

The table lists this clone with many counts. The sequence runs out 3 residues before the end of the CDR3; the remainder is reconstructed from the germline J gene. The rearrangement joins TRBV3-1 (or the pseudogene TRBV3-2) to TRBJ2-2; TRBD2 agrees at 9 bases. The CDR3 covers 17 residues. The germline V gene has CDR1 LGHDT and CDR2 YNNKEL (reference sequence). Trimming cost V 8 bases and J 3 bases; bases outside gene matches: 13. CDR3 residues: CASPAGGTFLDTGELFF. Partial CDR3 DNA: TGTGCCAGCCCGGCGGGGGGGACGTTTTTGGACACCGGGGAG.

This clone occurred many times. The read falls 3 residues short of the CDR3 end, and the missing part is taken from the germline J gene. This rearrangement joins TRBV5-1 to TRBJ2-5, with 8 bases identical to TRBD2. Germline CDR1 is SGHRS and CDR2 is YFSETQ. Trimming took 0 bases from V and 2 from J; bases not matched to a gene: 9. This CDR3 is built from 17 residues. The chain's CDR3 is CASSLVTGGGTQETQYF. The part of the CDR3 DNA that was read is TGCGCCAGCAGCTTGGTTACCGGGGGGGGAACTCAAGAGACC.

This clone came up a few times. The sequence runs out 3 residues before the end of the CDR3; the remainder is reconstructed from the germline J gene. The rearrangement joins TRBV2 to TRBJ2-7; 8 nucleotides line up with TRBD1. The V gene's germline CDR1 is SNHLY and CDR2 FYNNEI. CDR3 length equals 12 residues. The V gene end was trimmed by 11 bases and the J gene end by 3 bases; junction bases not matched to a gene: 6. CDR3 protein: CAGQGAGYEQYF. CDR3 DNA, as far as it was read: TGTGCCGGGCAGGGGGCGGGCTACGAG. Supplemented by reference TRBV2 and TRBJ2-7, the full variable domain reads EPEVTQTPSHQVTQMGQEVILRCVPISNHLYFYWYRQILGQKVEFLVSFYNNEISEKSEIFDDQFSVERPDGSNFTLKIRSTKLEDSAMYFCAGQGAGYEQYFGPGTRLTVT.

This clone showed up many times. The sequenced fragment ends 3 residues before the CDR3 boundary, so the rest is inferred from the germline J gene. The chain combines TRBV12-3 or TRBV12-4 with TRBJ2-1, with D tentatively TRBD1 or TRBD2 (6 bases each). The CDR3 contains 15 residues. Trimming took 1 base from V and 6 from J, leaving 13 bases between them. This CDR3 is CASSLGGTPPNEQFF. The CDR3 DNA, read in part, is TGTGCCAGCAGTTTAGGCGGGACACCGCCCAATGAG.

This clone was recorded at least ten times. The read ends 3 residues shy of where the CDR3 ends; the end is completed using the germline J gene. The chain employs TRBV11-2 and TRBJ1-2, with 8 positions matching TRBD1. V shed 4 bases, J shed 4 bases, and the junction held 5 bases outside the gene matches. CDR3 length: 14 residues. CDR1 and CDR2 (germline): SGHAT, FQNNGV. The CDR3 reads CASSSGTGAYGYTF. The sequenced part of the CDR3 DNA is TGTGCCAGCAGCTCCGGGACAGGCGCCTATGGC.

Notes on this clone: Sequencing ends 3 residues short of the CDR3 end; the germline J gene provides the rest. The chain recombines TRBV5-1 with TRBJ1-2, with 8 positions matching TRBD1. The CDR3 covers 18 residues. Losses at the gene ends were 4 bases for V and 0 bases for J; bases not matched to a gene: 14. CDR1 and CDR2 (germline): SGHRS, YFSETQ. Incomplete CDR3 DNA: TGCGCCAGCAGCCCGGCTACGAGTAAGACAGGGGCTAACTATGGC. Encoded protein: CASSPATSKTGANYG. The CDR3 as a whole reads CASSPATSKTGANYGYTF.

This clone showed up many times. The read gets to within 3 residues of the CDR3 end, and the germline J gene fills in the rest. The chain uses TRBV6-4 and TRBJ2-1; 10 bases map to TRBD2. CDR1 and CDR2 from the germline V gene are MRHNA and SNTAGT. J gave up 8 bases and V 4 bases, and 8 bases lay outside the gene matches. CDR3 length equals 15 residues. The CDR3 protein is CASSAASGGADEQFF. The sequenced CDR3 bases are TGTGCCAGCAGTGCGGCCAGCGGGGGGGCGGATGAG.

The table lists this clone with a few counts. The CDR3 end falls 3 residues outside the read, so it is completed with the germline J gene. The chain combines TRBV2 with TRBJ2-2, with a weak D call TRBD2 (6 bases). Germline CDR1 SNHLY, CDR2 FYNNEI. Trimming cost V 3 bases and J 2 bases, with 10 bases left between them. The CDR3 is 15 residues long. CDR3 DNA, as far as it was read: TGTGCCAGCAGTGATGTGGCGGGAAACACCGGGGAG. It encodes CASSDVAGNTGE. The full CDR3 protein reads CASSDVAGNTGELFF.

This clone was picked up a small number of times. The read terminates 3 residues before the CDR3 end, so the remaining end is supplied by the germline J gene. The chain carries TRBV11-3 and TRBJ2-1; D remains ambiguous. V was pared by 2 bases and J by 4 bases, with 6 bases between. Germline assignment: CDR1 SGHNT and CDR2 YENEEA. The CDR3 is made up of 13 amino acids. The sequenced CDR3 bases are TGTGCCAGCAGCTTAAATCTTTACAATGAG. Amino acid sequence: CASSLNLYNE. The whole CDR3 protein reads CASSLNLYNEQFF.

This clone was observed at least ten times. The sequenced CDR3 bases are TGTGCCAGCAGCTTAGATACAGTCTTCTATGGC. It specifies CASSLDTVFYG. The entire CDR3 reads CASSLDTVFYGYTF. The rearrangement uses TRBV7-2 and TRBJ1-2; D gene uncertain. The read terminates 3 residues before the CDR3 end, so the remaining end is supplied by the germline J gene. V was pared by 1 base and J by 4 bases, with 10 bases between. There are 14 residues in the CDR3. Germline-derived CDR1 and CDR2 are SGHTA and FQGNSA.

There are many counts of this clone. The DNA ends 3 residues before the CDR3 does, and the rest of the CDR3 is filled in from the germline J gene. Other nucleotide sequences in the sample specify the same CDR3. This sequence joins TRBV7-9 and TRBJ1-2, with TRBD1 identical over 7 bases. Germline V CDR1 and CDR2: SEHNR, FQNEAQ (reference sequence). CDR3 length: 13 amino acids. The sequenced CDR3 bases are TGTGCCAGCAGCTTAGAAGGGACAGATACC. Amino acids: CASSLEGTDT. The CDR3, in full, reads CASSLEGTDTYTF.

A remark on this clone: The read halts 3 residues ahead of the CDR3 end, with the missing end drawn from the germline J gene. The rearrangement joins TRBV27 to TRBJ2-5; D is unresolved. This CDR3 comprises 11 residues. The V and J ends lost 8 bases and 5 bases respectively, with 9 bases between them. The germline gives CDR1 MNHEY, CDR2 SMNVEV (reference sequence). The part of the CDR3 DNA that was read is TGTGCCAGCTGCCTCGGGGAGACC. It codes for CASCLGET. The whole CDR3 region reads CASCLGETQYF.

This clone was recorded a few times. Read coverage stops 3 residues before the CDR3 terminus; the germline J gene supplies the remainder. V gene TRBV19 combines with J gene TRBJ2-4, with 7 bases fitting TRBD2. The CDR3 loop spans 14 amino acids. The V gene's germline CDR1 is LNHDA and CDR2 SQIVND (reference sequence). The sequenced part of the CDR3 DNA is TGTGCCAGTAGGTCATACGGGGGACTATATGGT. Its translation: CASRSYGGLYG. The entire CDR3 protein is CASRSYGGLYGQYF.

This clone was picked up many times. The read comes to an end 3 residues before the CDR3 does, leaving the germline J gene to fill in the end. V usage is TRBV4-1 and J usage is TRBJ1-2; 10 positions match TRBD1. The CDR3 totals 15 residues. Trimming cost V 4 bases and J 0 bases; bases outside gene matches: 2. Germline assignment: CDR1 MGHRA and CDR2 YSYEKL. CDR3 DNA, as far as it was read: TGCGCCAGCAGCCCCGGGACAGGGGCTAACTATGGC. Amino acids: CASSPGTGANYG. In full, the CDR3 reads CASSPGTGANYGYTF.

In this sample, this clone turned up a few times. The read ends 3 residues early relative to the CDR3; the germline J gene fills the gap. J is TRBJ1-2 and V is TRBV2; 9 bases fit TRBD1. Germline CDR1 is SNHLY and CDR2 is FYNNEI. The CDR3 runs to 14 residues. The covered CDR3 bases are TGTGCCAACTCGGGACAGGGTAACACAGATACC. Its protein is CANSGQGNTDT. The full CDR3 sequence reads CANSGQGNTDTYTF.

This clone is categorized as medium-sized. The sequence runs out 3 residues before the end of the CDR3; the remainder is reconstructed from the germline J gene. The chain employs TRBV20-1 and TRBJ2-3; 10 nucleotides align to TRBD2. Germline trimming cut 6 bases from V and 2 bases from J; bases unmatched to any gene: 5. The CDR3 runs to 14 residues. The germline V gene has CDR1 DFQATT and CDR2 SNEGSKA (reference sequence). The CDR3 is CSARTSGVTDTQYF. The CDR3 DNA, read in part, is TGCAGTGCACGGACTAGCGGAGTCACAGATACG.

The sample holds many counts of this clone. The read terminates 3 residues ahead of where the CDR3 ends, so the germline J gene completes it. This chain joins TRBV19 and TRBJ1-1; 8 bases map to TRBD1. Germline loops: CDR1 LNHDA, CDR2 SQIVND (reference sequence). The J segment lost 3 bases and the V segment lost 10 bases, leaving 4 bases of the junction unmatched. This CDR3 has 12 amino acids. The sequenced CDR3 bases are TGTGCCACTATGACAGGGGACACTGAA. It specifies CATMTGDTE. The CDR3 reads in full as CATMTGDTEAFF.

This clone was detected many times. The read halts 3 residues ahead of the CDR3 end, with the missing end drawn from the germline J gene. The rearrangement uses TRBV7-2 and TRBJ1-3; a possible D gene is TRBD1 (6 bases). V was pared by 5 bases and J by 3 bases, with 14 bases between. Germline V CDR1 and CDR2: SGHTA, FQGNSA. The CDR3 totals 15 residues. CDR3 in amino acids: CASSAQGHDGNTIYF. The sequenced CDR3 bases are TGTGCCAGCAGCGCTCAGGGGCACGATGGAAACACC.

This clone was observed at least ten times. CDR3 DNA, as far as it was read: TGTGCCAGCAGCTTGGTGGAGGGGATCGGCTATGGC. Its translation is CASSLVEGIGYG. The full CDR3 sequence reads CASSLVEGIGYGYTF. J is TRBJ1-2 and V is TRBV5-6; D possibly corresponds to TRBD1 (5 bases). Sequencing ends 3 residues short of the CDR3 end; the germline J gene provides the rest. Trimming removed 0 bases at V and 4 bases at J, with 13 bases between. Looked up from germline, CDR1 is SGHDT and CDR2 is YYEEEE. The CDR3 runs to 15 residues.

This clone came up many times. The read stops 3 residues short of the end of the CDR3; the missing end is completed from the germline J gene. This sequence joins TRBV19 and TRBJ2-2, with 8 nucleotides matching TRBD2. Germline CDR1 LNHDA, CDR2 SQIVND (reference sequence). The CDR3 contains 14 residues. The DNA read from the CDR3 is TGTGCCAGTAGTTCCCCCGGGACTAGTTTAGAG. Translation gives CASSSPGTSLE. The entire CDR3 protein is CASSSPGTSLELFF.

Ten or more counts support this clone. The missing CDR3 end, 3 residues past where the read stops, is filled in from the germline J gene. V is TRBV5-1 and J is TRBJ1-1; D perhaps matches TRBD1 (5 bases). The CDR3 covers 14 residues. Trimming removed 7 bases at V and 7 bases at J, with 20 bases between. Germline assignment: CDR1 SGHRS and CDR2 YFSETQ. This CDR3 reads CASGYRSREDEAFF. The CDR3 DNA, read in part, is TGCGCCAGCGGTTACAGGTCTCGGGAGGATGAA. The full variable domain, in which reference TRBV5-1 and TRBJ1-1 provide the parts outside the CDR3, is KAGVTQTPRYLIKTRGQQVTLSCSPISGHRSVSWYQQTPGQGLQFLFEYFSETQRNKGNFPGRFSGRQFSNSRSEMNVSTLELGDSALYLCASGYRSREDEAFFGQGTRLTVV.

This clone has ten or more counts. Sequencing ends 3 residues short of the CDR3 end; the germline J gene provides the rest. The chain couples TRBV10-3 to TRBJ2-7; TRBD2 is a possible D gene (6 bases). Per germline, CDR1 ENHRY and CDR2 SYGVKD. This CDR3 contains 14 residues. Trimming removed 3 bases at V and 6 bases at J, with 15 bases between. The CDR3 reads CAISDPAGGSEQYF. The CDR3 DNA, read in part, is TGTGCCATCAGTGACCCCGCCGGAGGGTCCGAG.

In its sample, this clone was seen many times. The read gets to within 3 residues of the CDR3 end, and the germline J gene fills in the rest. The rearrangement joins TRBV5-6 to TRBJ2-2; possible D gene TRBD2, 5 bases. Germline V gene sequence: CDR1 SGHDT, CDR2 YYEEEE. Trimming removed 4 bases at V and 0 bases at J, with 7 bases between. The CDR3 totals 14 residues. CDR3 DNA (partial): TGTGCCAGCAGCAGCGGACCGAACACCGGGGAG. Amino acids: CASSSGPNTGE. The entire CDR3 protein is CASSSGPNTGELFF.